The next 2 T cell receptor beta chains were all read from a single sample in a study of T cells in Graves' hyperthyroidism and ophthalmopathy. TCR beta CDR3 regions were amplified from RNA. The primer set for the first-round RT-PCR of the TCR CDR3 was HTBI. TCRdb re-analysed the multiplex PCR reads in MiXCR, keeping a single row per CDR3 protein. Seen here are a few hundred thousand distinct CDR3 sequences, about 45% observed once, and the top ten hold about 45%. Sequencing was done on a sample of peripheral blood or thyroid tissue (not recorded which). The origin of the receptors is an adult woman with Graves' disease, either hyperthyroidism or ophthalmopathy (not recorded which).

The CDR3 loop is CASSTGQGRTEAFF. In DNA, the CDR3 is TGTGCCAGCAGCACCGGACAGGGGAGGACTGAAGCTTTCTTT. J is TRBJ1-1 and V is TRBV9; 9 nucleotides line up with TRBD1. Trimming took 4 bases from V and 5 from J; bases not matched to a gene: 6. The germline gives CDR1 SGDLS, CDR2 YYNGEE. The CDR3 is 14 residues long.

The table lists this clonotype with a few counts. An end of the junction differs from the germline gene, which may be a read error. The chain has TRBV20-1 and TRBJ2-2; weak D call: TRBD1 (6 bases). Germline V gene data show CDR1 as DFQATT and CDR2 as SNEGSKA (reference sequence). This CDR3 is built from 11 residues. The CDR3 DNA reads as TGCAGTCCTAGAGGGGGCGGGGAGCTGTTTTTT. This sequence encodes CSPRGGGELFF.